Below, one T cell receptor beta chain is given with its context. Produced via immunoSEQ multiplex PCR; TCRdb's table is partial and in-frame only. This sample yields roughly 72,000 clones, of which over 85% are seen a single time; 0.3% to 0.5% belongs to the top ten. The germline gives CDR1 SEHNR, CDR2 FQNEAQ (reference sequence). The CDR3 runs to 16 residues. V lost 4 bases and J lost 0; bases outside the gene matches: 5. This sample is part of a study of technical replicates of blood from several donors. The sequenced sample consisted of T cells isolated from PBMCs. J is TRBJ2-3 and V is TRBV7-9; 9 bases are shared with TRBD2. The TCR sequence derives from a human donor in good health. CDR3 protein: CASSSPLAGSTDTQYF. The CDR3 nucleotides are TGTGCCAGCAGCTCCCCCCTAGCGGGAAGCACAGATACGCAGTATTTT.